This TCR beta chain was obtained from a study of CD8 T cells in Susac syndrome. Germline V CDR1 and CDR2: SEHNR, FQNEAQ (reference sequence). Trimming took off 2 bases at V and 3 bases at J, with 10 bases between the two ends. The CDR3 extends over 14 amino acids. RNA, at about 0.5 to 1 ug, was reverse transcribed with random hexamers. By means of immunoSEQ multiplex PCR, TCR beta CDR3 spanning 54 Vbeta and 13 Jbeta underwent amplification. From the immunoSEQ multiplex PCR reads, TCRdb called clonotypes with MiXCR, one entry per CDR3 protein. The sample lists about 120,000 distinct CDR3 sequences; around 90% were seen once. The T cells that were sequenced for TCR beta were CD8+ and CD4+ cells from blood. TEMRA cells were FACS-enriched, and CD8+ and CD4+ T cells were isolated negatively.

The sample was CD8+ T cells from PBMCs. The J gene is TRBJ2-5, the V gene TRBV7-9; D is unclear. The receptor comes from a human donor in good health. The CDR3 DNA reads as TGTGCCAGCAGCTTAATGGCAGCCAAAGAGACCCAGTACTTC. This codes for CASSLMAAKETQYF.